The rows below give T cell receptor beta chains drawn from one sample of a study of T cells after yellow fever vaccination. MiXCR, applied by TCRdb to the 5' RACE reads, yields one record per CDR3 protein. The sample comprises 100,000 to 150,000 distinct CDR3 sequences, about 8.2% of which are singletons, and 40% rests with the top ten. Material: CD8+ T cells sorted from PBMCs, obtained on the day of the yellow fever booster vaccination. The receptors were gathered from a man between 18 and 35 years old who received the YFV17D yellow fever vaccine. The CDR3 runs from the conserved cysteine through the conserved F or W.

>TRBV4-2|13|TRBJ1-1
CASSQGGPTEAFF
>TRBV13|14|TRBJ1-1
CASRDRDRDTEAFF
>TRBV3-1|16|TRBJ2-3
CASSQEARGDSDTQYF
>TRBV9|14|TRBJ2-3
CASSMDRVTDTQYF
>TRBV12-3/TRBV12-4|11|TRBJ2-1
CASSRINEQFF
>TRBV27|15|TRBJ1-5
CASSFSRTTNQPQHF
>TRBV12-2|15|TRBJ2-1
CASRLGAGPGYEQFF
>TRBV6-2/TRBV6-3|15|TRBJ1-3
CASSYWANSGNTIYF
>TRBV7-6|14|TRBJ2-3
CASSFGGESDTQYF
>TRBV4-1|15|TRBJ1-2
CASSQSTGFDYGYTF
>TRBV12-3/TRBV12-4|14|TRBJ2-7
CASSFLQGQGPQYF
>TRBV29-1|13|TRBJ2-1
CSVRQGVGNEQFF
>TRBV4-1|14|TRBJ1-2
CASSQAGVSYGYTF
>TRBV6-2/TRBV6-3|14|TRBJ2-7
CASTGDRAGNEQYF
>TRBV7-6|14|TRBJ2-1
CASSSPNRAGEQFF
>TRBV7-8|13|TRBJ2-7
CASSIDSPNEQYF
>TRBV5-6|12|TRBJ2-7
CASSFLSMEQYF
>TRBV4-1|17|TRBJ1-4
CASSRGQGGEFNEKLFF
>TRBV25-1|13|TRBJ1-2
CASSEPGANGYTF
>TRBV12-3/TRBV12-4|11|TRBJ2-7
CASGQGSEQYF
>TRBV4-1|15|TRBJ1-1
CASSHRNRDDTEAFF
>TRBV7-2|19|TRBJ2-1
CASSLGASGGAVRYNEQFF
>TRBV5-5|12|TRBJ2-1
CASSFSTNEQFF
>TRBV20-1|15|TRBJ1-2
CSARDRGQGLDGYTF
>TRBV12-3/TRBV12-4|16|TRBJ2-7
CASSSTGGGSSYEQYF
>TRBV29-1|12|TRBJ2-5
CSGGGSQETQYF
>TRBV6-6|15|TRBJ1-4
CASSYSGATNEKLFF
>TRBV9|14|TRBJ2-2
CASTGGMDTGELFF
>TRBV7-6|19|TRBJ2-4
CASSLLVAGGHGGKNIQYF
>TRBV12-3/TRBV12-4|17|TRBJ2-5
CASSLGGVGAGVETQYF
>TRBV10-3|13|TRBJ1-3
CAISDGQGNTIYF
>TRBV10-3|13|TRBJ2-1
CAIGQGKENEQFF
>TRBV4-2|18|TRBJ2-2
CASSQASAGVYDTGELFF
>TRBV9|15|TRBJ2-1
CASSDLGYSYNEQFF
>TRBV2|16|TRBJ2-3
CASSGRGEKRTDTQYF
>TRBV27|13|TRBJ1-2
CASSRRGRGGYTF
>TRBV3-1|14|TRBJ1-2
CASSQEGTEDGYTF
>TRBV12-3/TRBV12-4|15|TRBJ2-5
CASSSAGSGEETQYF